This T cell receptor (beta chain) was identified during a study of blood T cell repertoires in COVID-19 (dated by TCRdb to 2018 to 2020). A note on the overall study: Samples covering the acute and convalescent phases of COVID-19 were provided by collaborators in the United States, Italy and Spain. The samples were drawn from the first 160 participants of the ongoing ImmuneRACE study and from 950 to 1,500 subjects provided by 6 global collaborators. Subjects who had been exposed to COVID-19, were actively infected with it, or had recovered from it provided the deeply sampled blood TCRbeta repertoires that made up the dataset. The sample metadata nearly always contained a de-identified subject ID, COVID-19 status, age in years and sex. HLA class I and class II types, where available, came from metadata supplied by the sample provider rather than from assay-based typing. The material from the prospective study consisted of cDNA or gDNA derived from T cells, B-cell-depleted T cells, or PBMCs. The repertoires were released in a freely available public database meant as a resource for research on the immune response to SARS-CoV-2.

Remarks on this clone: Its antigen remains unidentified. There are no base qualities to consult, and no much larger clone falls within one base.

Its CDR3 holds 16 amino acids, cysteine through phenylalanine. Of all the DNA, just the CDR3 is kept, 48 bases in frame from base 1. V is reduced by 1 base and J by 7 bases, leaving a spacing of 17 bases between them. As encoded in the germline V gene, CDR1 is SGHVS while CDR2 is FQNEAQ. Broader findings and caveats from the paper: The amount of clinical and demographic metadata varied by source and participant and was provided uncurated.

Enrolling through a virtual design, the prospective study's participants ranged in age from roughly 18 to 89 years and lived across about two dozen United States geographic areas. To assign participants to cohorts, the prospective study relied on clinical history that participants themselves reported in a screening survey and a study questionnaire. In the prospective study, whole blood, serum and a nasopharyngeal or oropharyngeal swab were collected from each participant by mobile phlebotomists. Participants in the prospective study had the option to provide additional blood draws and questionnaires over a roughly two-month period. Before DNA extraction, blood samples from the prospective study were shipped at room temperature or frozen. TCRbeta CDR3 regions were amplified from genomic DNA by means of the immunoSEQ Assay, a bias-controlled multiplex PCR. Under the source paper's analysis protocol: The number of nucleated cells in each sample was estimated from the amplification of reference gene primers within the assay. To quantify the absolute abundance of each unique TCRbeta CDR3 rearrangement, sequence reads were collapsed and filtered. Productive Simpson clonality was computed per sample as the square root of Simpson's diversity index over productive rearrangements. Imported from immuneACCESS, the table was reduced by TCRdb to in-frame sequences with V and J called. These copies leave out some clones; in studies compared against another copy, an unresolved V gene accounts for under half, and the cause of the remainder is not known. Clone size and V and J calls were adopted from that table, with D and trimming inferred from the DNA. Counted in this sample were over 200,000 clones; roughly 90% of them appeared once. Jointly, the top ten make up around a tenth of the sample.

The sample comprised PBMCs or T cells enriched from blood (not recorded which). The rearranged chain carries TRBV7-8 and TRBJ1-5; 6 matching bases give a weak D call of TRBD1. The sequence was obtained from a man between 18 and 35 years old with acute COVID-19. The nucleotide sequence is given as TGTGCCAGCAGCTTAGGGTCGGCAGGGGAAGGACAGCCCCAGCATTTT. It translates to CASSLGSAGEGQPQHF.